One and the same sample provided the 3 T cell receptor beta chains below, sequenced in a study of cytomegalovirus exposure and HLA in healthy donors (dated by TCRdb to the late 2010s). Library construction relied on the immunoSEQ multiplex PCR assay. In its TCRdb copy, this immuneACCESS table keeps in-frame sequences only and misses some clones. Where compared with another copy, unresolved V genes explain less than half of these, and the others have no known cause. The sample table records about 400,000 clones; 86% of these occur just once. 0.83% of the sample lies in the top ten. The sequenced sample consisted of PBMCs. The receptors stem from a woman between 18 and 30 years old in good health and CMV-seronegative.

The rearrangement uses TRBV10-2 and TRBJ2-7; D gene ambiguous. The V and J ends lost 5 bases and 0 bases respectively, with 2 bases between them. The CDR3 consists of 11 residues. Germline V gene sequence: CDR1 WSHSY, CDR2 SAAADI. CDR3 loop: CASSHSYEQYF. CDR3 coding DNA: TGCGCCAGCAGTCACTCCTACGAGCAGTACTTC.

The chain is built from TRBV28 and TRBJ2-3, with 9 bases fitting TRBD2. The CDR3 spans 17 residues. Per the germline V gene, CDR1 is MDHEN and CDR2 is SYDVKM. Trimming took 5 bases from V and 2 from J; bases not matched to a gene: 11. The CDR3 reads CASSTPAPSGNTDTQYF. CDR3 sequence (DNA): TGTGCCAGCAGTACCCCCGCCCCTAGCGGGAACACAGATACGCAGTATTTT.

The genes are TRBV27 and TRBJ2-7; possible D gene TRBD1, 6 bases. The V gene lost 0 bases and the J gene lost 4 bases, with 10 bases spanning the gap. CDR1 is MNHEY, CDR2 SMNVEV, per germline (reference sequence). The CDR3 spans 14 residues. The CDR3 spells CASSLSQQGYEQYF. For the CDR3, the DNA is TGTGCCAGCAGTTTATCTCAACAGGGTTACGAGCAGTACTTC.